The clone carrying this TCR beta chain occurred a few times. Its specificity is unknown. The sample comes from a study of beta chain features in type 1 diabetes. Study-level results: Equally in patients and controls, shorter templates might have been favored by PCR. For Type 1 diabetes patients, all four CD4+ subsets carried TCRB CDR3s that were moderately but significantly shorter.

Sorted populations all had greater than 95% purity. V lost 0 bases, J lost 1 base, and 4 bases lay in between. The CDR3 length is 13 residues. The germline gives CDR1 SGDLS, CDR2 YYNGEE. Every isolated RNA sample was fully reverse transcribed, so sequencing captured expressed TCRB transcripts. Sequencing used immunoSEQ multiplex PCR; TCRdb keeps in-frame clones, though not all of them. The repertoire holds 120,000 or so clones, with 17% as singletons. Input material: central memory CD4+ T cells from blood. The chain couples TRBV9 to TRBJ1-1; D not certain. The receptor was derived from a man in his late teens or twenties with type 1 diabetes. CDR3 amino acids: CASSVDWNTEAFF. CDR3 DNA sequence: TGTGCCAGCAGCGTAGATTGGAACACTGAAGCTTTCTTT.